This T cell receptor (beta chain) was sequenced in a study of cytomegalovirus exposure and HLA in healthy donors (dated by TCRdb to about 2017). About the investigation overall: An earlier analysis of roughly 570 of the donors reported over 250 Gb of sequence data and 95 million to 140 million unique TCR beta sequences obtained from about 170 million T cells. The study profiled the T cell repertoires of hundreds of subjects by immunosequencing and related them to cytomegalovirus serostatus. To study patterns of TCR occurrence, a later analysis re-analyzed previously published TCR beta repertoires from 650 to 750 donors and added high-resolution HLA genotyping. The study aimed to test whether cataloging public T cell receptors could reveal signatures of past pathogen exposure. To predict cytomegalovirus infection status, the study combined high-throughput TCR immunosequencing, statistical association of individual TCRs with disease status, and machine learning. All discovery cohort repertoires had been generated on a single sequencing platform. HLA typing covered class I and class II loci at four-digit resolution. Alongside the repertoire data, information on donor age, sex, ethnicity and CMV serostatus was compiled. A separate validation cohort of some 130 different subjects was used in addition to the approximately 700-subject first cohort. To decide whether each TCR beta V gene segment behaved as functional or pseudogenic, an earlier analysis of some 600 of the donors relied on high-throughput TCR beta sequencing. Rather than using new phenotypic data, the later analysis identified candidate immune exposures from TCR beta sequences and from how often those sequences occurred across donors. Of the 300 to 500 genotyped donors, over 80% were placed in the genetic ancestry cluster associated with self-reported Caucasian donors. Among about 370 genotyped donors of the cohort, an average of approximately 200,000 unique TCR beta nucleotide sequences was sequenced per donor, of which roughly 18% were non-productive. A later genetic analysis used genome-wide SNP genotypes for about 60% of the roughly 700 donors, treating that subset as a discovery cohort. Five DR-DQ haplotypes were handled as single units for association and clustering, since linkage in the cohort was strong. About 280 gigabases of sequencing data and 70 million to 95 million unique TCR sequences made up an early release that covered around 640 HLA-typed donors. Typing coverage differed by locus: A, B, C, DRB1 and DQB1 were typed in roughly 629-630 donors, DQA1 in about 510, DPA1 in around 600, and DPB1 in around 440.

The germline V gene sets CDR1 to SGHDT and CDR2 to YYEEEE. Including cysteine and phenylalanine, the CDR3 has 19 amino acids. The entry retains the CDR3 DNA only, 57 bases that are in frame from base 1. V and J are trimmed by 1 base and 2 bases, and the gene matches miss 15 bases of the junction. The paper as a whole reports these results and caveats: A later genetic analysis reported fewer N-insertions in productive TCRs among donors in an Asian-associated ancestry cluster than the roughly 620-donor mean. Because some donors lacked HLA typing at each locus, the association tests relied only on the typed subset. A further reported finding was that TCR beta sequences accurately predicted the HLA-A and HLA-B alleles for most subjects in the first cohort. An association between a missense DCLRE1C variant and V-gene and J-gene trimming of TCR beta chains was found in a later genetic analysis and replicated in an independent cohort. Correlated functional status among segregating V segments might be attributable to linkage disequilibrium, but an unknown experimental factor could not be ruled out. Assigning TCR associations to individual alleles was difficult when HLA alleles, especially DR and DQ, strongly co-occurred. A group of highly shared sequence variants was considered likely to be a technical artifact of the sequencing pipeline. Sequencing depth was assumed to be roughly uniform across donors in the presence/absence analyses, though that assumption may not hold. The study listed 164 TCR beta chains as associated with cytomegalovirus. Three of the identified cytomegalovirus-associated TCR beta chains were confirmed in vitro to be specific for cytomegalovirus antigens. In a later analysis, HLA-associated TCR beta chains showed more clonal expansion and lower generation probabilities than non-associated chains that were equally common. According to a later analysis, parvovirus B19, influenza, CMV and Epstein-Barr virus appeared linked to several top co-occurrence clusters. The cohort was sequenced for TCR beta chains only, and without alpha or paired-chain data the features that could be detected were limited. Most TCR sequences were observed very rarely across donors, whereas some public TCRs were present in many individuals. In an earlier analysis of 500 to 650 of the donors, most TCR beta V segments appeared in productive rearrangements about 87% or about 30% of the time, broadly matching IMGT annotations. Approximately 16 rarely observed V segments, including chromosome 9 orphons, were excluded from the earlier analysis of a few hundred of the donors because counts were too low. In a later analysis, 15,000 to 20,000 TCR beta sequences were associated with specific HLA alleles at a false discovery rate of 0.05. Some IMGT-functional V segments, including TRBV6-2 and TRBV6-3, could not be told apart with the 87-base-pair reads, so those segments were excluded. Cytomegalovirus status was reported to be diagnosed by the classifier with high specificity and sensitivity in both the original and validation cohorts. CMV serostatus was the only immune exposure information available for the cohort. A later analysis found that most CMV-associated TCR beta chains appeared HLA-restricted, with HLA associations seemingly driven largely by CMV exposure. The authors suggested that the approach could potentially be extended to other disease states and immunological phenotypes. A later analysis found that TCR association rates varied across HLA loci, with DRB1 alleles showing the most associated TCRs and HLA-C alleles the fewest.

The cohort was made up of under 800 healthy bone marrow donors. At the time of sampling, all cohort members were nominally healthy, though unrecorded immune exposures were likely present. The donor tested CMV seronegative, placing the donor among the approximately 360 seronegative members of the cohort. A peripheral blood sample was provided by each donor, and peripheral blood mononuclear cells were used for TCR beta sequencing. Genomic DNA extraction from the blood cell samples was performed with the Qiagen DNeasy Blood Extraction Kit. About this clone itself: Its antigen is currently not known. Base quality data are lacking; no much larger clone is found one base away.

Libraries were constructed by the immunoSEQ multiplex PCR assay. The multiplex PCR relied on a mix of 60 forward primers for TCR Vbeta segments and 13 reverse primers for TCR Jbeta segments. Amplification of the CDR3 region of rearranged TCR beta genes was performed with a multiplex PCR assay on genomic DNA. The amplified TCR beta libraries were sequenced on the Illumina HiSeq System as 87-base-pair reads. As for how the authors treated the data: In a later analysis, 77 million or so unique TCR beta chains were counted across the roughly 700 repertoires, and roughly 9.9 million of these chains were shared by at least two donors. Raw reads were error-corrected and collapsed into unique sequences by a nearest-neighbor algorithm in which closely related sequences were merged to remove PCR and sequencing errors. CDR3 sequences were aligned to IMGT reference sequences to assign V, D and J gene segments. For a sequence to be retained, a match of at least six nucleotides was required to both a V gene segment and a J gene segment. Rearrangements were called productive when the CDR3 lacked stop codons and stayed in frame with V and J; all others were non-productive. CDR3 was defined by IMGT convention, running from the second conserved V-encoded cysteine to the conserved J-encoded phenylalanine. The earlier analysis of some 550 of the donors excluded any sequence lacking an unambiguous match to a single V gene segment. An earlier analysis of almost 600 of the donors classified V segments as functional when productive rearrangements were above 56.7% and as segregating when the standard deviation between donors was above 5%. A statistical classification framework was built to diagnose cytomegalovirus status from the catalog of TCR beta chain sequences. A later analysis assigned V and J genes by comparing TCR nucleotide sequences with IMGT/GENE-DB human TR gene sequences. A later analysis assigned CDR3 sequences and most-parsimonious VDJ recombination scenarios with the TCRdist pipeline. In a later analysis, each TCR beta chain was defined by its CDR3 amino acid sequence together with its V-gene family, and reads without a unique V-gene family were excluded. In a later analysis, fewer than 650 highly shared, low-generation-probability nucleotide sequences were removed to address suspected cross-contamination and a sequencing artifact. A later analysis calculated a clonal expansion index for each public chain from normalized within-repertoire ranks of inferred template counts. In a later analysis, generation probabilities were computed with a VDJ recombination model fitted to out-of-frame rearrangements, and the resulting probabilities were checked against IGoR. Hypergeometric tests were used in a later analysis to score TCR-TCR, TCR-HLA and TCR-CMV co-occurrence, with a repertoire-size bias correction applied to the TCR pairs. A later analysis estimated false discovery rates by permuting HLA or CMV assignments 20 times. In a later analysis, co-occurring TCRs were grouped with DBSCAN, and TCRdist sequence similarity was added when clustering was performed within HLA-allele-positive subsets. Co-occurrence clustering excluded repertoires with fewer than 30,000 or more than 120,000 public chains, plus five with anomalous nucleotide sharing. The immuneACCESS repertoire file appears here via TCRdb, limited to in-frame rearrangements. These files lack a portion of the clones; in checked studies, under half of the deficit traces to unresolved V genes, and the cause of the others is not known. V and J calls and clone size are given by that table; D and trimming were obtained from the DNA. The sample contains approximately 130,000 clones, about 77% of them found a single time. The top ten clones comprise roughly 1.3% of the sample.

The sequence came from a middle-aged woman in good health and CMV-seronegative. Input material: PBMCs. The V and J segments used are TRBV5-6 and TRBJ2-7, and TRBD1 matches 10 of the central bases. The DNA sequence follows: TGTGCCAGCAGCTTGATATCGAGGGTGGTAGGGACAGGGGCCTACGAGCAGTACTTC. It encodes CASSLISRVVGTGAYEQYF. With the rest looked up from the reference TRBV5-6 and TRBJ2-7 genes rather than sequenced, the full variable domain is DAGVTQSPTHLIKTRGQQVTLRCSPKSGHDTVSWYQQALGQGPQFIFQYYEEEERQRGNFPDRFSGHQFPNYSSELNVNALLLGDSALYLCASSLISRVVGTGAYEQYFGPGTRLTVT.